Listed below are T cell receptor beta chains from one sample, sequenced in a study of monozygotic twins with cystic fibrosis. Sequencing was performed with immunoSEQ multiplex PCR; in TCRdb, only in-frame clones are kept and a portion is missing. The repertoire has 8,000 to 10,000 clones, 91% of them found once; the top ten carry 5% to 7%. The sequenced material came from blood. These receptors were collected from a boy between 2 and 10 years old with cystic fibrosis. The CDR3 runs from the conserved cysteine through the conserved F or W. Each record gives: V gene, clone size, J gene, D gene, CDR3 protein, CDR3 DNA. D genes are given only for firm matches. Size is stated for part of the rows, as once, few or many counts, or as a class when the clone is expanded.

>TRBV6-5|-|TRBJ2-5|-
CASSYTGRVQETQYF
TGTGCCAGCAGTTACACGGGACGGGTCCAAGAGACCCAGTACTTC
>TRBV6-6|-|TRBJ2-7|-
CASSYTEGAYEQYF
TGTGCCAGCAGTTACACCGAGGGGGCCTACGAGCAGTACTTC
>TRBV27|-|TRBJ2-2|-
CASRGQFANTGELFF
TGTGCCAGCAGAGGACAGTTCGCGAACACCGGGGAGCTGTTTTTT
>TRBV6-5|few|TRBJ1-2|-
CASRRPSYGYTF
TGTGCCAGCAGACGACCGAGCTATGGCTACACCTTC
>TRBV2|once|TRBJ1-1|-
CASSARVGSWTEAFF
TGTGCCAGCAGTGCGAGGGTAGGCAGTTGGACTGAAGCTTTCTTT
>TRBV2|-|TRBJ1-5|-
CASSSGYSSNQPQHF
TGTGCCAGCAGTTCAGGGTACAGTAGCAATCAGCCCCAGCATTTT
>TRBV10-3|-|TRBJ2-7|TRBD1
CAISRTGNEQYF
TGTGCCATCAGCCGGACAGGGAACGAGCAGTACTTC
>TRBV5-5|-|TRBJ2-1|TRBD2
CASSLSIAGGHNEQFF
TGTGCCAGCAGCTTGTCAATAGCGGGGGGCCACAATGAGCAGTTCTTC
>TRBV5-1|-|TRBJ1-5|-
CASSFLPGAQPQHF
TGCGCCAGCAGCTTCCTCCCTGGGGCTCAGCCCCAGCATTTT
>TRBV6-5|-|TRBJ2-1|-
CASSYPSRDNEQFF
TGTGCCAGCAGTTATCCCTCCAGGGACAATGAGCAGTTCTTC
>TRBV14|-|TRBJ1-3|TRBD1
CASSELGQGRNTIYF
TGTGCCAGCAGCGAATTAGGACAGGGGAGAAACACCATATATTTT
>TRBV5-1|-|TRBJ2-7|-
CASSLVVSYEQYF
TGCGCCAGCAGCTTGGTGGTCAGCTACGAGCAGTACTTC
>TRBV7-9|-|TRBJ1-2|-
CASSLAQGNGYGYTF
TGTGCCAGCAGCTTAGCACAGGGTAACGGCTATGGCTACACCTTC
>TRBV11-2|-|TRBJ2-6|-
CASSLTSSGANVLTF
TGTGCCAGCAGCTTAACGTCCTCTGGGGCCAACGTCCTGACTTTC
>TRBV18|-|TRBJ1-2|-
CASSPFGQDYGYTF
TGTGCCAGCTCACCCTTTGGGCAGGACTATGGCTACACCTTC
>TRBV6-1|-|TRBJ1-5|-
CASSEVGVSNQPQHF
TGTGCCAGCAGTGAAGTGGGGGTTAGCAATCAGCCCCAGCATTTT
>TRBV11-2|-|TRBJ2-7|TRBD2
CASSPITRERGTTYEQYF
TGTGCCAGCAGCCCAATAACTAGAGAGCGGGGGACGACTTACGAGCAGTACTTC
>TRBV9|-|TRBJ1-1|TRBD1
CASSVATGGSGTEAFF
TGTGCCAGCAGCGTAGCCACAGGGGGTAGTGGCACTGAAGCTTTCTTT
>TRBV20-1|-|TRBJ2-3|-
CRAEATDTQYF
TGCAGGGCAGAGGCCACAGATACGCAGTATTTT
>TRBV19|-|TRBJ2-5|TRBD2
CASSILAPLAGGHQETQYF
TGTGCCAGTAGTATCCTCGCCCCACTAGCGGGGGGCCATCAAGAGACCCAGTACTTC
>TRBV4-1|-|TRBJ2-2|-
CASSLTPVQGLTGELFF
TGCGCCAGCAGCCTCACCCCAGTTCAAGGTCTGACCGGGGAGCTGTTTTTT
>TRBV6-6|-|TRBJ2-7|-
CASSSQVYEQYF
TGTGCCAGCAGCTCACAGGTTTACGAGCAGTACTTC
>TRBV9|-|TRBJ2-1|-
CASSARDVYNEQFF
TGTGCCAGCAGCGCGCGGGACGTGTACAATGAGCAGTTCTTC
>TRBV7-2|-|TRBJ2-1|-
CASSLGGVNEQFF
TGTGCCAGCAGCTTAGGCGGGGTCAATGAGCAGTTCTTC
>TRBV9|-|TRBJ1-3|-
CASSVSPRNSGNTIYF
TGTGCCAGCAGCGTATCCCCCAGGAACTCTGGAAACACCATATATTTT
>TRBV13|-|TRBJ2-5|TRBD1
CASSLGQGFQETQYF
TGTGCCAGCAGCTTGGGACAGGGTTTCCAAGAGACCCAGTACTTC
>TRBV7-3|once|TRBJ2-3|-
CASSLRASTDTQYF
TGTGCCAGCAGCTTAAGGGCCAGCACAGATACGCAGTATTTT
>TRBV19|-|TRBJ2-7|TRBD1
CASSTGEVQYF
TGTGCCAGTTCGACAGGGGAAGTGCAGTACTTC
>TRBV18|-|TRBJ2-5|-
CASSPQRSQETQYF
TGTGCCAGCTCACCACAACGGTCCCAAGAGACCCAGTACTTC
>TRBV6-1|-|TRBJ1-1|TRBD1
CASRAGTGVNTEAFF
TGTGCCAGCAGGGCCGGGACAGGGGTAAACACTGAAGCTTTCTTT
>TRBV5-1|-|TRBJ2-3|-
CASSSSTDTQYF
TGCGCCAGCAGCTCGAGCACAGATACGCAGTATTTT
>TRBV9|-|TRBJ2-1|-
CASSVETRTYNEQFF
TGTGCCAGCAGCGTAGAGACTCGCACCTACAATGAGCAGTTCTTC
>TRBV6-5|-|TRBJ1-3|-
CASSQIIGNTIYF
TGTGCCAGCAGTCAGATTATCGGAAACACCATATATTTT
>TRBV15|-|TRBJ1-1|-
CATSRDIRVYLEAFF
TGTGCCACCAGCAGAGATATCCGCGTATACCTGGAAGCTTTCTTT
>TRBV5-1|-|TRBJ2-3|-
CASSLQVQILDTQYF
TGCGCCAGCAGCTTGCAAGTCCAGATCCTCGATACGCAGTATTTT
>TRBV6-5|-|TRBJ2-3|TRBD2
CASIPVGGAEDTQYF
TGTGCCAGCATTCCGGTCGGGGGGGCCGAAGATACGCAGTATTTT
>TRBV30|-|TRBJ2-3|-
CAWSVKQRIQYF
TGTGCCTGGAGTGTTAAACAGCGGATCCAGTATTTT
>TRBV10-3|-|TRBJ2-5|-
CATGRKETQYF
TGTGCCACCGGACGTAAAGAGACCCAGTACTTC
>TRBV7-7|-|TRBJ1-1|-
CASSLSLNTEAFF
TGTGCCAGCAGCTTAAGCCTGAACACTGAAGCTTTCTTT
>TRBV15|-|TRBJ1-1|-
CAIKRGELNTEAFF
TGTGCTATAAAGAGGGGGGAACTGAACACTGAAGCTTTCTTT
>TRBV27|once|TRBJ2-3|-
CASRGTGADTQYF
TGTGCCAGCAGGGGGACGGGCGCAGATACGCAGTATTTT
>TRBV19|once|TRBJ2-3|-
CASKGGAIHTDTQYF
TGTGCCAGTAAGGGCGGCGCGATTCACACAGATACGCAGTATTTT
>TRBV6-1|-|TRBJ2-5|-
CASRLTSQETQYF
TGTGCCAGCAGGCTGACTAGCCAAGAGACCCAGTACTTC
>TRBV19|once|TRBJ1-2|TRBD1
CASSTRDRGGYTF
TGTGCCAGTAGTACTCGGGACAGGGGTGGCTACACCTTC
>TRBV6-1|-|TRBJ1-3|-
CASSRQGTGNTIYF
TGTGCCAGCAGTCGTCAGGGCACTGGAAACACCATATATTTT
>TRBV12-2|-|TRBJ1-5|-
CASRLEGGQGIVSNQPQHF
TGTGCAAGTCGCTTAGAAGGGGGACAGGGAATAGTTAGCAATCAGCCCCAGCATTTT
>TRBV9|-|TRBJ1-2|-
CASSSGTDRVYGYTF
TGTGCCAGCAGCTCGGGGACGGACCGTGTCTATGGCTACACCTTC
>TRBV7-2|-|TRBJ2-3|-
CASSLGGGRDTDTQYF
TGTGCCAGCAGCTTAGGTGGGGGCCGGGACACAGATACGCAGTATTTT
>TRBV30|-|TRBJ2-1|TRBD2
CAWTETSGSDNEQFF
TGTGCCTGGACCGAGACTAGCGGGAGTGACAATGAGCAGTTCTTC
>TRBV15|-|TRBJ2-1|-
CATSRDHGESQFF
TGTGCCACCAGCAGAGATCATGGGGAAAGCCAGTTCTTC
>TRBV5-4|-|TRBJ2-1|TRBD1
CASSSGDRGFVGEQFF
TGTGCCAGCAGCTCAGGCGACAGGGGGTTTGTGGGTGAGCAGTTCTTC
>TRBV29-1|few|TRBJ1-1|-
CSVGQKAFF
TGCAGCGTTGGACAGAAAGCTTTCTTT